The present T cell receptor beta chain was sequenced within a study of blood T cell repertoires in COVID-19. Study at large: COVID-19 samples, acute and convalescent, were from the United States, Italy and Spain.

Here immunoSEQ multiplex PCR was the method, and the copy in TCRdb shows in-frame clones only, minus some. The sample has more than 250,000 clones; about 85% are singletons. The CDR3 is 15 amino acids. V was cut by 4 bases and J by 0 bases, with 12 bases left in between. Looked up from germline, CDR1 is GTSNPN and CDR2 is SVGIG (reference sequence). The sequencing input was peripheral blood. This chain joins TRBV30 and TRBJ2-2; no reliable D call. The source of this sequence is a man aged 18-30 years with active or convalescent COVID-19. This chain's CDR3 is CAWTPQGANTGELFF. DNA for the CDR3: TGTGCCTGGACGCCCCAAGGAGCGAACACCGGGGAGCTGTTTTTT.